The 19 T cell receptor beta chains listed next were all sequenced from one sample in a study of T cell responses to AZD1222 COVID-19 vaccine (dated by TCRdb to the early 2020s). The sample's time point label, decoded: baseline before first vaccination. Preparation of the library involved the immunoSEQ multiplex PCR assay. TCRdb limited this immuneACCESS table to in-frame rearrangements with V and J called. A share of clones is missing; checked studies link under half to unresolved V genes, and the rest is unexplained. Within this sample are approximately 100,000 clones, with 91% of them counted one time only. Of the sample, roughly 7% is held by the ten largest clones. This sample comprised peripheral blood, obtained on day 0 of AZD1222 vaccination. The receptor source for this set is an adult in good health.

This clone was recorded only once. V gene TRBV9 combines with J gene TRBJ2-7, with 10 nucleotides matching TRBD2. Germline V lookup: CDR1 SGDLS, CDR2 YYNGEE. J was trimmed by 2 bases and V by 4 bases; bases with no gene match: 6. There are 15 residues in the CDR3. The CDR3 sequence: CASSPSAGGPYEQYF. The CDR3 DNA is TGTGCCAGCAGCCCTTCAGCGGGAGGGCCCTACGAGCAGTACTTC. The variable domain in full, with the rest retrieved from reference TRBV9 and TRBJ2-7, is DSGVTQTPKHLITATGQRVTLRCSPRSGDLSVYWYQQSLDQGLQFLIQYYNGEERAKGNILERFSAQQFPDLHSELNLSSLELGDSALYFCASSPSAGGPYEQYFGPGTRLTVT.

V gene TRBV7-9 combines with J gene TRBJ1-2; D uncertain. Trimming took off 4 bases at V and 7 bases at J, with 7 bases between the two ends. Germline lookup yields CDR1 SEHNR and CDR2 FQNEAQ (reference sequence). The CDR3 has 11 residues. CDR3 sequence reads: CASSSVGGYTF. CDR3 in DNA: TGTGCCAGCAGCTCCGTGGGTGGCTACACCTTC.

CDR3 protein: CASTGDGEQPQHF. The CDR3, as DNA: TGTGCCAGCACGGGGGATGGGGAGCAGCCCCAGCATTTT. This rearrangement joins TRBV2 to TRBJ1-5, with D maybe TRBD1 (5 bases). Trimming left V 7 bases short and J 7 bases short, with 14 bases between. CDR1 and CDR2 (germline): SNHLY, FYNNEI. The length of the CDR3 is 13 residues. Looking up the rest from reference TRBV2 and TRBJ1-5 gives the full variable domain: EPEVTQTPSHQVTQMGQEVILRCVPISNHLYFYWYRQILGQKVEFLVSFYNNEISEKSEIFDDQFSVERPDGSNFTLKIRSTKLEDSAMYFCASTGDGEQPQHFGDGTRLSIL.

This clone was observed once. The chain recombines TRBV7-2 with TRBJ2-3; 13 bases agree with TRBD2. The ends lost 5 bases at V and 3 bases at J; junction bases unmatched: 2. CDR1 is SGHTA and CDR2 is FQGNSA in the germline V gene. The CDR3 is made up of 15 amino acids. The CDR3 DNA reads TGTGCCAGCAGCGCGGGACTAGCGGGGACAGATACGCAGTATTTT. It is translated as CASSAGLAGTDTQYF.

The chain has TRBV27 and TRBJ1-1; D is unclear. The V and J ends lost 5 bases and 4 bases respectively, with 17 bases between them. This CDR3 comprises 15 residues. Germline CDR1 and CDR2: MNHEY and SMNVEV (reference sequence). This CDR3 reads CASSPNPHRGTEAFF. The DNA for the CDR3 is TGTGCCAGCAGTCCAAATCCACACCGGGGCACTGAAGCTTTCTTT.

The chain recombines TRBV6-6 with TRBJ1-3, with D maybe TRBD1 (5 bases). The germline V gene encodes CDR1 MNHNY and CDR2 SVGAGI (reference sequence). Trimming removed 9 bases from V and 4 bases from J, with 19 bases in between. The CDR3 runs 15 residues. The CDR3 reads CASTGDWGGGNTIYF. The DNA of the CDR3 is TGTGCCAGTACCGGCGATTGGGGGGGAGGAAACACCATATATTTT.

The rearrangement joins TRBV4-1 to TRBJ2-1; possible D gene TRBD2, 5 bases. V shed 6 bases and J shed 4 bases, with 22 bases lying between them. CDR1 and CDR2 (germline): MGHRA, YSYEKL. The CDR3 sequence is 17 residues long. The CDR3 region has the DNA TGCGCCAGCAGTCTAGGCGCCGGGCTAGCCTTATACAATGAGCAGTTCTTC. Translation gives CASSLGAGLALYNEQFF.

The V gene is TRBV6-5, the J gene TRBJ1-1; 7 nucleotides line up with TRBD1. CDR1 and CDR2 (germline): MNHEY, SVGAGI. With V trimmed by 2 bases and J by 6 bases, 6 bases remained unmatched. This CDR3 is 14 amino acids long. CDR3 residues: CASSYTGVLSEAFF. The CDR3 nucleotides read TGTGCCAGCAGTTACACAGGGGTTCTCTCTGAAGCTTTCTTT.

V and J are TRBV10-3 and TRBJ1-5; possibly TRBD1 for D (5 bases). The germline V gene has CDR1 ENHRY and CDR2 SYGVKD. The CDR3 is 13 amino acids. V lost 5 bases, J lost 2 bases, and 7 bases lay in between. The DNA of the CDR3 is TGTGCCATCAGTCGGGGGGGCAATCAGCCCCAGCATTTT. It specifies CAISRGGNQPQHF.

The rearrangement links TRBV4-3 to TRBJ1-6; no definite D call. The germline V gene encodes CDR1 LGHNA and CDR2 YSLEER. The CDR3 extends over 16 amino acids. V was pared by 6 bases and J by 3 bases, with 15 bases between. The DNA for the CDR3 is TGCGCCAGCAGACCCCGTAGTCAGGACTATAATTCACCCCTCCACTTT. Translation: CASRPRSQDYNSPLHF.

The chain carries TRBV6-5 and TRBJ2-1; no definite D call. This CDR3 has 14 residues. V lost 2 bases and J lost 0, with 5 bases in between. The germline V gene encodes CDR1 MNHEY and CDR2 SVGAGI. This CDR3 is CASSYQVSYNEQFF. DNA of the CDR3: TGTGCCAGCAGTTACCAGGTCTCCTACAATGAGCAGTTCTTC.

The CDR3 nucleotides read TGTGCCAGCAGCTTCTCACAGGGCACTGAAGCTTTCTTT. Its translation: CASSFSQGTEAFF. This chain connects TRBV9 to TRBJ1-1, with a tentative D call TRBD1 (6 bases). The CDR3 totals 13 residues. The germline V gene encodes CDR1 SGDLS and CDR2 YYNGEE. V dropped 4 bases and J dropped 4 bases, with 11 bases sitting between them.

This chain uses TRBV6-6 with TRBJ1-2, with D perhaps TRBD1 (6 bases). CDR1 and CDR2 from the germline V gene are MNHNY and SVGAGI (reference sequence). The CDR3 sequence is 13 residues long. The V end lost 7 bases, the J end lost 6 bases, and 15 bases lay between the germline ends. The CDR3 loop is CASNLIGGNGYTF. In DNA, the CDR3 is TGTGCCAGCAACTTGATAGGGGGAAATGGCTACACCTTC.

The V call is TRBV27, the J call TRBJ1-1, with 7 bases matching TRBD1. The CDR3 extends over 18 amino acids. Germline V gene data show CDR1 as MNHEY and CDR2 as SMNVEV (reference sequence). Unmatched junction bases numbered 17, after V lost 5 bases and J lost 2 bases. The CDR3 here is CASSPQGVLDLGNTEAFF. The CDR3 DNA reads as TGTGCCAGCAGTCCTCAGGGGGTTTTAGACTTGGGTAACACTGAAGCTTTCTTT.

The gene calls are TRBV6-1 and TRBJ2-1, with D unresolved. This CDR3 region has 14 residues. Per the germline V gene, CDR1 is MNHNS and CDR2 is SASEGT. V was cut by 3 bases and J by 6 bases, with 12 bases left in between. Here the CDR3 DNA reads TGTGCCAGCAGTGAGATCTGGAAGGCCAATGAGCAGTTCTTC. This translates into CASSEIWKANEQFF.

V usage is TRBV5-1 and J usage is TRBJ2-7; 10 bases line up with TRBD1. CDR1 is SGHRS, CDR2 YFSETQ, per germline. The junction had 8 bases not matched to a gene; V was cut back by 6 bases and J by 2 bases. CDR3 length equals 15 residues. The DNA of the CDR3 is TGCGCCAGCACCACGGGGGGGACAGGGGCCTACGAGCAGTACTTC. Encoded protein: CASTTGGTGAYEQYF.

This CDR3 is CSVGTRQAGELFF. In DNA, the CDR3 is TGCAGCGTAGGGACCCGACAGGCCGGGGAGCTGTTTTTT. This chain connects TRBV29-1 to TRBJ2-2; perhaps TRBD1 as D (6 bases). Per the germline V gene, CDR1 is SQVTM and CDR2 is ANQGSEA. This CDR3 has 13 residues. Trimming shortened V by 6 bases and J by 6 bases, and 14 bases separated the two germline ends.

The V call is TRBV5-1, the J call TRBJ2-2; either TRBD1 or TRBD2 may supply D (5 bases each). CDR1 SGHRS and CDR2 YFSETQ come from the germline V gene. There are 15 residues in the CDR3. V dropped 0 bases and J dropped 6 bases, with 12 bases sitting between them. The CDR3 here is CASSLEYGAAGELFF. The CDR3 DNA is TGCGCCAGCAGCTTGGAGTACGGGGCCGCCGGGGAGCTGTTTTTT.

The chain couples TRBV7-9 to TRBJ1-4; TRBD1 matches 8 bases. Trimming took 5 bases from V and 7 from J; bases not matched to a gene: 9. CDR3 length: 15 residues. CDR1 SEHNR and CDR2 FQNEAQ come from the germline V gene (reference sequence). CDR3 DNA: TGTGCCAGCAGCCAGGGGGCTTCGGGGGCTGAAAAACTGTTTTTT. As protein: CASSQGASGAEKLFF.